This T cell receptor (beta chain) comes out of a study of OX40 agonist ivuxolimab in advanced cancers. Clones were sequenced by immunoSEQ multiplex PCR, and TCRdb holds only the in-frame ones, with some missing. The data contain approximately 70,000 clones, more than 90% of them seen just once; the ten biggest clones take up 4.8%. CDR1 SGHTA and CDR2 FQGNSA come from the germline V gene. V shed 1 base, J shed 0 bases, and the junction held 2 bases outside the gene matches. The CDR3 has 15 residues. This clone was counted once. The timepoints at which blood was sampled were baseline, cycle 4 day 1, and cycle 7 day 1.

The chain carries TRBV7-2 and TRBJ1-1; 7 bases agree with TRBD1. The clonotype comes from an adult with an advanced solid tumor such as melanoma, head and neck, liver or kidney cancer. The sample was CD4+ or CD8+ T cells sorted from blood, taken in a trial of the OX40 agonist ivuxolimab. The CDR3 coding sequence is TGTGCCAGCAGCTTAGAGGGGGCGATGAACACTGAAGCTTTCTTT. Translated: CASSLEGAMNTEAFF.